These T cell receptor beta chains were read from a single sample in a study of T cell responses to AZD1222 COVID-19 vaccine. Generated by immunoSEQ multiplex PCR, the TCRdb table keeps only in-frame clones and is missing some. The sample has tens of thousands of clones, roughly 90% seen once. The sample here was peripheral blood, taken 28 days after the second AZD1222 dose. The receptors were gathered from an adult who received the AZD1222 COVID-19 vaccine. CDR3s include the opening cysteine and the closing phenylalanine or tryptophan. Fields, in order: D gene, V gene, clone size, J gene, CDR3 protein, CDR3 DNA. A D gene is named only where the DNA matches it firmly. Clone size is given for some rows only: seen once, a few or many times, or a class if the clone is expanded.

NA	TRBV11-2	NA	TRBJ2-2	CASSLFFSQNTGELFF	TGTGCCAGCAGCTTATTTTTTAGCCAGAACACCGGGGAGCTGTTTTTT
NA	TRBV12-1	NA	TRBJ2-7	CASSTDRVVRYEQYF	TGTGCCAGCAGCACGGACAGGGTAGTGCGCTACGAGCAGTACTTC
TRBD1	TRBV19	once	TRBJ2-2	CACRDRGLAGELFF	TGTGCCTGCCGGGACAGGGGTTTGGCCGGGGAGCTGTTTTTT
TRBD1	TRBV28	once	TRBJ2-7	CASSLRGPLGEQYF	TGTGCCAGCAGTCTCAGGGGGCCTCTCGGCGAGCAGTACTTC
NA	TRBV1	NA	TRBJ1-2	CTSSLIGKTRDCYTF	TGCACCAGCAGCCTTATCGGGAAAACCAGGGATTGCTACACCTTC
TRBD2	TRBV3-1/TRBV3-2	NA	TRBJ2-1	CASSQAGLNNNEQFF	TGTGCCAGCAGCCAAGCGGGACTAAATAACAATGAGCAGTTCTTC
TRBD2	TRBV6-4	NA	TRBJ2-1	CASSDSNGGANEQFF	TGTGCCAGCAGTGACTCAAACGGGGGGGCCAATGAGCAGTTCTTC
TRBD1	TRBV19	once	TRBJ2-7	CASSTGQGIRGEQYF	TGTGCCAGTAGTACGGGACAGGGGATTCGGGGCGAGCAGTACTTC
NA	TRBV28	NA	TRBJ1-5	CASSLPLNQPQHF	TGTGCCAGCAGTTTACCCTTGAATCAGCCCCAGCATTTT
TRBD1	TRBV10-3	NA	TRBJ1-1	CAISETGGDTEAFF	TGTGCCATCAGTGAGACAGGGGGGGACACTGAAGCTTTCTTT
TRBD1	TRBV6-6	once	TRBJ1-1	CASYWTGGPWAFF	TGTGCCAGCTACTGGACAGGGGGCCCTTGGGCTTTCTTT
NA	TRBV23-1	NA	TRBJ2-3	CASSQSVRALGEPQYF	TGCGCCAGCAGTCAATCGGTGAGGGCCCTCGGGGAACCGCAGTATTTT
TRBD2	TRBV7-2	NA	TRBJ2-7	CASSQRGRSYEQYF	TGTGCCAGCAGCCAGCGGGGGCGGAGCTACGAGCAGTACTTC
NA	TRBV27	NA	TRBJ1-2	CASSFYQGRYGYTF	TGTGCCAGCAGTTTTTATCAGGGGCGGTATGGCTACACCTTC
TRBD1	TRBV13	NA	TRBJ1-4	CASSSRTGFNEKLFF	TGTGCCAGCAGCTCCCGGACAGGATTTAATGAAAAACTGTTTTTT
TRBD1	TRBV19	NA	TRBJ1-1	CASSIWFGQGLVNTEAFF	TGTGCCAGTAGTATTTGGTTTGGACAGGGACTGGTGAACACTGAAGCTTTCTTT
NA	TRBV15	once	TRBJ2-6	CATSRENRASGANVLTF	TGTGCCACCAGCAGAGAAAACAGGGCCTCTGGGGCCAACGTCCTGACTTTC
TRBD1	TRBV2	NA	TRBJ1-6	CASSVGQGGSPLHF	TGTGCCAGCAGCGTGGGACAGGGAGGATCACCCCTCCACTTT
TRBD1	TRBV6-5	NA	TRBJ2-3	CASSQSTGGTDTQYF	TGTGCCAGCAGTCAATCGACAGGGGGCACAGATACGCAGTATTTT
TRBD1	TRBV18	NA	TRBJ1-2	CASSPRGQENYGYTF	TGTGCCAGCTCACCCCGAGGACAGGAGAACTATGGCTACACCTTC